One T cell receptor (beta chain) is described in this entry. This clonotype was seen a few times. This receptor's antigen is unknown. No much larger clone exists at a distance of one base, and base qualities are not known. The treatment or condition label here, explained by the study, means: in vitro stimulation with specific CMV peptide epitopes to enrich CMV-specific T cells. The sample originates from a study of T cell repertoires in cytomegalovirus infection (dated by TCRdb to between 2017 and 2020). Broadly, across the study: Peptide stimulations targeted recently identified HLA-C-restricted CMV epitopes, whose presentation resists viral immunomodulation, together with well-studied HLA-B-restricted epitopes. The HLA type of each donor mattered for the analysis, because public TCR beta signatures pointed to carriage of CMV infection along with the matching HLA type. General findings and caveats noted by the study authors: The ex vivo response was dominated by HLA-C-restricted CMV-specific TCR beta clonotypes, which also provided the single most frequent clonotype in two of eight donors. In both this cohort and an independent cohort of some 370 donors, the cumulative frequency of public TCR beta family members distinguished carriers of CMV infection plus the relevant HLA type.

Inclusive of the bounding cysteine and phenylalanine, the CDR3 is 19 residues long. The entry retains the CDR3 DNA only, 57 bases that are in frame from base 1. V is pruned by 3 bases and J by 14 bases, leaving 21 bases of the junction without a gene match. CDR1 and CDR2, per the germline V gene (reference sequence), are MNHEY and SMNVEV. Sequencer: Illumina HiSeq 1500. Starting from the raw public reads, TCRdb applied fastp trimming at Q25, assembled clones with MiXCR and retained in-frame beta chains. Rows are unified per CDR3 protein, each entry keeping the most common DNA and genes. Within this sample are 900,000 to 950,000 distinct CDR3 sequences, with about a third of them counted one time only. The ten largest clones take up 11% to 15% of the sample.

This clonotype was obtained from a human donor in good health (CMV status not recorded). Some clones in this sample may be carry-over from other donors' samples. The V and J segments used are TRBV27 and TRBJ1-6, with TRBD1 matching 11 junction bases. This specimen consisted of cultured CD8+ T cells from PBMCs, obtained from culture after CMV antigen stimulation. This receptor carries the CDR3 CASSFFLGQGASSEGALHF. DNA sequence: TGTGCCAGCAGTTTCTTTCTCGGACAGGGGGCGTCGAGTGAGGGAGCCCTCCACTTT.